This T cell receptor beta chain emerged from a study of T cell responses to AZD1222 COVID-19 vaccine (dated by TCRdb to the early 2020s). A note on the overall study: AZD1222 recipients given second doses at about 4 weeks or at about 12 weeks were pooled, since spike-specific TCR depth and breadth were not found to differ between the two schedules. Trial participants were enrolled into age subgroups of 18-55, 56-69 and 70-plus years, which contained approximately 150, 30 and 60 TCR-sequenced participants, respectively. TCR sequencing covered 230 to 250 trial participants: 200 to 210 given two doses of AZD1222 and around 26 given two doses of MenACWY control vaccine.

The CDR3 regions of human TCRbeta chains were analyzed by immunosequencing. Per the authors' processing: TCRs in the repertoires were compared against a reference library of SARS-CoV-2-specific TCRs that had been generated with the MIRA antigen-specificity platform. Breadth was defined as the fraction of unique TCRs that were SARS-CoV-2-associated, and depth was defined as the fraction of total T cells that were SARS-CoV-2-associated. Using the MIRA data, each spike-specific TCR was assigned both to the spike region to which the TCR was reactive and to a CD4 or CD8 class. Log10-transformed breadth and depth values were compared by one-way ANOVA with Sidak's multiple comparisons tests. The clones in this table, taken by TCRdb from immuneACCESS, are in-frame only. Not every clone is retained; where verified, under half of the shortfall comes from an unresolved V gene, and the cause of the rest is unknown. The V and J calls and the clone size are those of that table, but D and trimming were determined from the DNA. The sample table contains about 100,000 clones; only one count was recorded for about 87% of them. About 2% of the sample is held by the ten biggest clonotypes.

Per the publication, the time point label means: baseline before first vaccination. Samples from vaccinated people were obtained from the UK trials COV001 and COV002, which included a single-blind randomized controlled phase 2/3 trial of AZD1222 (ChAdOx1 nCoV-19) in healthy adults. For TCRbeta chain sequencing, PBMC samples were collected from trial participants at day 0 and at day 28 after the second dose. Points on this clone: There is no known antigen for this receptor. No base quality information exists; no much larger clone differs at one position.

The paper as a whole reports these results and caveats: After two AZD1222 doses, both the breadth and the depth of spike-specific TCRs were significantly higher than at day 0 and than in MenACWY recipients. Only five to seven AZD1222 recipients were SARS-CoV-2 seropositive at baseline, limiting conclusions about previously exposed vaccinees. Participants were mostly white British and included more females than males, and it was suggested by the authors that clonal diversity may have been underestimated. Reportedly, close to half of the unique spike-specific TCRs recognized epitopes lying outside the regions that are mutated in the B.1.351 and B.1.1.7 variants. Vaccine-associated CD4 TCRs spanned the whole spike protein, with dominant responses in regions 160-218 and 743-854. Because no samples from the day 14 peak response were available, repertoires could be characterized only after the peak T cell response. The 56-69-year group was small, and its depth increase did not reach significance, likely because of low power.

CDR1 and CDR2 are drawn from the germline V gene: KGHSH, LQKENI. V loses 3 bases, J loses 3 bases, and the germline ends lie 21 bases apart. Including cysteine and phenylalanine, the CDR3 has 17 amino acids. Only the CDR3 DNA stays, 51 bases, in frame from base 1. The TCR comes from an adult in good health. The source material was peripheral blood, sampled on day 0 of AZD1222 vaccination. Recombination linked TRBV18 to TRBJ2-7; the D gene remains uncertain. In nucleotide form, the sequence is TGTGCCAGCTCACCGCCCCGTTGGTCAGCAGAAGACTACGAGCAGTACTTC. The resulting protein is CASSPPRWSAEDYEQYF.